Listed here are 24 T cell receptor beta chains from one sample, sequenced in a study of cytomegalovirus exposure and HLA in healthy donors. The table came from immunoSEQ multiplex PCR; TCRdb's copy has only in-frame clones and leaves some out. This table has about 98,000 clones, roughly 89% appearing once. The sequencing input was PBMCs. Receptors originate from a woman under 40 in good health and CMV-seronegative.

The chain carries TRBV18 and TRBJ1-2; TRBD1 aligns across 9 bases. After removal of 2 bases from V and 4 bases from J, the junction contained 5 bases not matched to a gene. Germline CDR1 and CDR2: KGHSH and LQKENI. The CDR3 loop spans 15 amino acids. The CDR3 DNA is TGTGCCAGCTCACCAGGACAGGGGAGAATCTATGGCTACACCTTC. Amino acids: CASSPGQGRIYGYTF.

This chain links TRBV7-3 with TRBJ2-2, with D possibly TRBD1 on 6 matching bases. The CDR3 contains 15 residues. From germline, CDR1 is SGHTA and CDR2 FQGTGA. The ends were cut back, 5 bases at V and 4 bases at J, with 14 bases in the middle. The CDR3 spells CASSTAGAVTGELFF. DNA of the CDR3: TGTGCCAGCAGCACCGCAGGGGCGGTCACCGGGGAGCTGTTTTTT. The whole variable domain, filled in from reference TRBV7-3 and TRBJ2-2, reads GAGVSQTPSNKVTEKGKYVELRCDPISGHTALYWYRQSLGQGPEFLIYFQGTGAADDSGLPNDRFFAVRPEGSVSTLKIQRTERGDSAVYLCASSTAGAVTGELFFGEGSRLTVL.

The chain carries TRBV18 and TRBJ2-5; weak D call: TRBD1 (6 bases). The germline V gene has CDR1 KGHSH and CDR2 LQKENI. The CDR3 is made up of 15 amino acids. V shed 2 bases and J shed 7 bases, with 17 bases lying between them. For the CDR3, the DNA is TGTGCCAGCTCACCAACGACAAAGGGGGTTGGGACCCAGTACTTC. This encodes CASSPTTKGVGTQYF.

This sequence joins TRBV7-9 and TRBJ1-1; TRBD1 might be the D (5 bases). The germline gives CDR1 SEHNR, CDR2 FQNEAQ (reference sequence). The CDR3 is 14 amino acids. Trimming removed 5 bases from V and 1 base from J, with 11 bases in between. The CDR3 DNA reads TGTGCCAGCAGCCCCTCCGGGGGGAACACTGAAGCTTTCTTT. Protein sequence: CASSPSGGNTEAFF.

This CDR3 is CASKQSPSNQPQHF. The CDR3 DNA follows: TGTGCCAGTAAACAGAGCCCCAGCAATCAGCCCCAGCATTTT. J is TRBJ1-5 and V is TRBV19; D gene ambiguous. Germline V gene sequence: CDR1 LNHDA, CDR2 SQIVND (reference sequence). The ends were cut back, 7 bases at V and 1 base at J, with 11 bases in the middle. The CDR3 has 14 amino acids. Full variable domain (outside the CDR3, taken from reference TRBV19 and TRBJ1-5): DGGITQSPKYLFRKEGQNVTLSCEQNLNHDAMYWYRQDPGQGLRLIYYSQIVNDFQKGDIAEGYSVSREKKESFPLTVTSAQKNPTAFYLCASKQSPSNQPQHFGDGTRLSIL.

V usage is TRBV27 and J usage is TRBJ2-7; TRBD1 matches at 9 bases. The J segment lost 6 bases and the V segment lost 3 bases, leaving 9 bases of the junction unmatched. Germline-derived CDR1 and CDR2 are MNHEY and SMNVEV (reference sequence). The CDR3 loop spans 15 amino acids. The CDR3 sequence is CASSLNSGTGLEQYF. CDR3 nucleotide sequence: TGTGCCAGCAGTTTGAACTCTGGGACAGGGCTCGAGCAGTACTTC.

The chain combines TRBV27 with TRBJ2-4, with D possibly matching TRBD2 (5 bases). V dropped 3 bases and J dropped 5 bases, with 11 bases sitting between them. CDR3 length equals 14 residues. Germline values: CDR1 MNHEY, CDR2 SMNVEV (reference sequence). CDR3 nucleotide sequence: TGTGCCAGCAGTTTCTCGGGGTTCGAAAACATTCAGTACTTC. Translating gives CASSFSGFENIQYF.

The table lists this clone with a count of one. The V gene is TRBV7-9, the J gene TRBJ2-7; maybe TRBD2 (6 bases). The CDR3 loop spans 14 amino acids. V lost 3 bases and J 5 bases, leaving 14 bases between the germline ends. The germline V gene has CDR1 SEHNR and CDR2 FQNEAQ (reference sequence). The CDR3 is CASSLGAGLNEQYF. The CDR3 nucleotides read TGTGCCAGCAGCTTGGGCGCGGGGTTAAACGAGCAGTACTTC.

J is TRBJ2-1 and V is TRBV12-2; the table calls TRBD2, which could not be checked here. TRBV12-2 is a known pseudogene. The CDR3 consists of 16 residues. In DNA, the CDR3 is TGTGCAAGTCGCTTCCAGCCGGGACTAGGGGACAATGAGCAGTTCTTC. Protein: CASRFQPGLGDNEQFF.

The rearrangement joins TRBV5-6 to TRBJ2-2, with 8 bases lining up with TRBD1. The junction had 5 bases not matched to a gene; V was cut back by 0 bases and J by 4 bases. From germline, CDR1 is SGHDT and CDR2 YYEEEE. There are 16 residues in the CDR3. CDR3 nucleotide sequence: TGTGCCAGCAGCTTGGGACAGGGGCCCTTCACCGGGGAGCTGTTTTTT. This gives the protein CASSLGQGPFTGELFF.

V gene TRBV2 combines with J gene TRBJ2-1; tentative D call: TRBD1 (6 bases). The CDR3 is 12 residues long. The germline CDR1 and CDR2 sequences are SNHLY and FYNNEI. V was trimmed by 6 bases and J by 12 bases, leaving 15 bases between them. This CDR3 reads CASRHRVRGQFF. The CDR3 coding sequence is TGTGCCAGCAGGCACAGGGTTCGAGGGCAGTTCTTC.

The rearrangement joins TRBV15 to TRBJ1-3; 9 bases line up with TRBD1. The CDR3 has 18 amino acids. Germline-derived CDR1 and CDR2 are LNHNV and YYDKDF (reference sequence). Unmatched junction bases numbered 10, after V lost 4 bases and J lost 0 bases. The DNA for the CDR3 is TGTGCCACCAGCACCAAATGGTCGGGACAGGGCTCTGGAAACACCATATATTTT. Amino acid sequence: CATSTKWSGQGSGNTIYF.

V is TRBV4-3 and J is TRBJ2-7; 10 nucleotides match TRBD1. CDR1 is LGHNA, CDR2 YSLEER, per germline. The CDR3 is 15 residues long. The V segment lost 3 bases and the J segment 3 bases; nucleotides outside the gene matches: 5. In DNA, the CDR3 is TGCGCCAGCAGCCACGGGCGGACAGGGGGCTACGAGCAGTACTTC. Translated: CASSHGRTGGYEQYF.

The J gene is TRBJ2-1, the V gene TRBV27; 9 bases match TRBD1. V shed 5 bases, J shed 10 bases, and the junction held 12 bases outside the gene matches. This CDR3 comprises 15 residues. Germline CDR1 and CDR2: MNHEY and SMNVEV (reference sequence). The CDR3 sequence: CASSPPGTGLGEQFF. For the CDR3, the DNA is TGTGCCAGCAGTCCCCCCGGGACAGGGTTAGGGGAGCAGTTCTTC.

This clone was picked up a small number of times. The J gene is TRBJ2-7, the V gene TRBV6-5; 8 nucleotides match TRBD2. Germline values: CDR1 MNHEY, CDR2 SVGAGI. With V trimmed by 8 bases and J by 7 bases, 13 bases remained unmatched. The CDR3 totals 14 residues. The CDR3 here is CASSGGVGLQEQYF. Written as DNA, the CDR3 is TGTGCCAGCTCCGGGGGGGTAGGGCTACAAGAGCAGTACTTC.

The V call is TRBV6-5, the J call TRBJ2-2; perhaps TRBD1 as D (5 bases). V lost 5 bases, J lost 4 bases, and 11 bases lay in between. The germline CDR1 and CDR2 sequences are MNHEY and SVGAGI. CDR3 length equals 14 residues. In DNA form, the CDR3 reads TGTGCCAGCAGTCCGCCAGGGTTCACCGGGGAGCTGTTTTTT. As protein: CASSPPGFTGELFF.

V is TRBV21-1 and J is TRBJ1-2; TRBD1 is taken as the D call from the table, unchecked against the DNA. TRBV21-1 is an annotated pseudogene. This CDR3 is built from 17 residues. The CDR3 nucleotides read TGTGCCAGCAGCAACGGGACAGGGGGCTTCGGTGTAAGGGGCTACACCTTC. This encodes CASSNGTGGFGVRGYTF.

The chain combines TRBV4-3 with TRBJ2-2; 8 bases are shared with TRBD2. The germline CDR1 and CDR2 sequences are LGHNA and YSLEER. The CDR3 totals 14 residues. V lost 4 bases and J lost 4; bases outside the gene matches: 2. CDR3 in amino acids: CASSLAGLTGELFF. The CDR3 DNA is TGCGCCAGCAGCCTAGCGGGGCTCACCGGGGAGCTGTTTTTT.

The CDR3 is CASSLAGGLNTEAFF. The CDR3 bases are TGCGCCAGCAGCTTGGCGGGGGGCTTGAACACTGAAGCTTTCTTT. V is TRBV5-1 and J is TRBJ1-1; a possible D gene is TRBD1 (6 bases). V lost 0 bases to trimming and J lost 0 bases, with 9 bases between them. The CDR3 spans 15 residues. The V gene's germline CDR1 is SGHRS and CDR2 YFSETQ.

The sample holds a few counts of this clone. The rearrangement uses TRBV10-1 and TRBJ2-5, with TRBD2 as a possible D gene (7 bases). Germline V CDR1 and CDR2: WNHNN, SYGVQD (reference sequence). This CDR3 contains 14 residues. V was pared by 9 bases and J by 2 bases, with 16 bases between. The CDR3 loop is CARERDTGQETQYF. CDR3 DNA: TGCGCCAGAGAGCGGGACACCGGACAAGAGACCCAGTACTTC.

This clone was counted at least ten times. The chain couples TRBV5-1 to TRBJ2-7; a possible D gene is TRBD1 (6 bases). V lost 8 bases and J 4 bases, leaving 19 bases between the germline ends. The CDR3 contains 14 residues. Germline V gene lookup returns CDR1 SGHRS and CDR2 YFSETQ. CDR3 nucleotides: TGCGCCAGTCGGATGTCCCAGGGGCTATACGAGCAGTACTTC. It specifies CASRMSQGLYEQYF.

The chain couples TRBV28 to TRBJ1-5; D gene uncertain. This CDR3 region has 12 residues. Germline values: CDR1 MDHEN, CDR2 SYDVKM. Trimming took off 9 bases at V and 3 bases at J, with 9 bases between the two ends. CDR3 nucleotides: TGTGCCAGTTCAGAAATCAATCAGCCCCAGCATTTT. It translates to CASSEINQPQHF.

V usage is TRBV29-1 and J usage is TRBJ2-7; 7 bases line up with TRBD1. CDR3 length equals 11 residues. J lost 6 bases, V lost 7 bases, and 6 bases had no gene match. CDR1 and CDR2 from the germline V gene are SQVTM and ANQGSEA. This CDR3 is CSAWDSPEQYF. CDR3 sequence (DNA): TGCAGCGCCTGGGACAGTCCCGAGCAGTACTTC.

The chain is built from TRBV28 and TRBJ1-2; 7 bases are a match to TRBD1. This CDR3 is 13 amino acids long. Germline CDR1 is MDHEN and CDR2 is SYDVKM. The V segment lost 2 bases and the J segment 8 bases; nucleotides outside the gene matches: 5. Here the CDR3 DNA reads TGTGCCAGCAGTTTAGGGACAGCGACGGGCTACACCTTC. Translated: CASSLGTATGYTF.